These T cell receptor beta chains were read from a single sample in a study of CD8 T cells in ankylosing spondylitis. One entry per CDR3 protein results from TCRdb running MiXCR on the 5' RACE reads. The sample has around 140,000 distinct CDR3 sequences, more than 15% seen once. The sample consisted of blood, either unsorted or a sorted T cell fraction (not recorded which). All receptors come from a male donor with ankylosing spondylitis. The CDR3 runs from the conserved cysteine through the conserved F or W. The order of the fields is CDR3 length, clone size, D gene, V gene, J gene, CDR3 protein, CDR3 DNA. D genes are given only for firm matches. Expanded clones are given a class, and other clones once, few, many or no size at all.

>17|-|TRBD2|TRBV2|TRBJ2-7
CASSRTGGLAGTYEQYF
TGTGCCAGCAGTCGGACAGGGGGACTAGCGGGAACCTACGAGCAGTACTTC
>15|few|TRBD1|TRBV7-9|TRBJ2-1
CASSSPGTGANEQFF
TGTGCCAGCAGCTCGCCCGGGACAGGGGCCAATGAGCAGTTCTTC
>15|once|-|TRBV27|TRBJ1-4
CASSHGASSDEKLFF
TGTGCCAGCAGTCACGGTGCATCATCGGATGAAAAACTGTTTTTT
>16|-|TRBD1|TRBV7-9|TRBJ2-5
CASSLLGQGVLETQYF
TGTGCCAGCAGCTTATTAGGACAGGGGGTCCTCGAGACCCAGTACTTC
>14|few|-|TRBV27|TRBJ2-7
CASSLLGPGDGQYF
TGTGCCAGCAGTTTATTGGGGCCGGGGGACGGGCAGTACTTC
>17|once|TRBD2|TRBV7-7|TRBJ2-2
CASSPRLAGTNTGELFF
TGTGCCAGCAGCCCGAGACTAGCGGGTACGAACACCGGGGAGCTGTTTTTT
>15|few|TRBD2|TRBV4-1|TRBJ2-7
CASSPLGAGDFEQYF
TGCGCCAGCAGCCCTCTAGGAGCGGGAGATTTTGAGCAGTACTTC
>16|-|TRBD1|TRBV27|TRBJ1-2
CASSLGTGSGSRGYTF
TGTGCCAGCAGTTTAGGGACAGGCTCGGGCTCACGGGGCTACACCTTC
>13|-|-|TRBV27|TRBJ2-7
CASSPRADYEQYF
TGTGCCAGCAGTCCCCGGGCAGACTACGAGCAGTACTTC
>15|-|-|TRBV5-1|TRBJ2-1
CASSLWEIPYNEQFF
TGCGCCAGCAGCTTGTGGGAGATCCCTTACAATGAGCAGTTCTTC
>13|few|TRBD1|TRBV4-1|TRBJ1-2
CASSQRQGNGYTF
TGCGCCAGCAGCCAAAGACAGGGGAATGGCTACACCTTC
>13|-|TRBD2|TRBV20-1|TRBJ2-7
CSATSGRLYEQYF
TGCAGTGCAACAAGCGGGAGGTTGTACGAGCAGTACTTC
>15|many|TRBD2|TRBV20-1|TRBJ2-3
CSANPRSGFTDTQYF
TGCAGTGCTAACCCCCGTAGCGGGTTTACAGATACGCAGTATTTT
>13|few|-|TRBV7-6|TRBJ2-5
CASSGRGPETQYF
TGTGCCAGCAGCGGTCGGGGTCCAGAGACCCAGTACTTC
>17|many|TRBD2|TRBV6-5|TRBJ2-3
CASSYGKTSALTDTQYF
TGTGCCAGCAGTTACGGAAAGACTAGCGCCCTCACAGATACGCAGTATTTT
>15|-|-|TRBV27|TRBJ2-7
CASSIDTPGSYEQYF
TGTGCCAGCAGTATCGACACACCCGGCTCCTACGAGCAGTACTTC
>15|-|-|TRBV29-1|TRBJ2-6
CSVTGRDSGANVLTF
TGCAGCGTCACGGGACGGGACTCTGGGGCCAACGTCCTGACTTTC
>15|-|-|TRBV28|TRBJ1-5
CASSFRSSGNQPQHF
TGTGCCAGCAGTTTTCGCTCTAGCGGGAATCAGCCCCAGCATTTT
>11|few|-|TRBV12-3/TRBV12-4|TRBJ2-3
CASGPRGAQYF
TGTGCCAGCGGCCCACGAGGGGCGCAGTATTTT
>15|few|-|TRBV4-1|TRBJ2-7
CASSRQVEGAYEQYF
TGCGCCAGCAGCCGCCAGGTCGAGGGGGCCTACGAGCAGTACTTC
>13|-|-|TRBV11-3|TRBJ2-1
CASSKGTGGEQFF
TGTGCCAGCAGCAAAGGGACGGGTGGTGAGCAGTTCTTC
>14|-|-|TRBV27|TRBJ2-3
CASSSLNRADTQYF
TGTGCCAGCAGTTCTCTAAACCGGGCAGATACGCAGTATTTT
>12|-|-|TRBV12-3/TRBV12-4|TRBJ2-2
CATEWNTGELFF
TGTGCCACCGAATGGAACACCGGGGAGCTGTTTTTT
>13|few|-|TRBV27|TRBJ2-5
CASSWAGGETQYF
TGTGCCAGCAGTTGGGCCGGGGGAGAGACCCAGTACTTC
>15|few|TRBD1|TRBV5-4|TRBJ2-7
CASSLLRDRGYEQYF
TGTGCCAGCAGCTTACTCCGGGACAGGGGATACGAGCAGTACTTC
>15|few|-|TRBV7-9|TRBJ2-7
CASSPQGTSLNEQYF
TGTGCCAGCAGCCCACAGGGTACCTCCCTCAACGAGCAGTACTTC
>17|-|TRBD2|TRBV20-1|TRBJ2-7
CCARDRLASGSSYEQYF
TGCTGTGCTAGAGACCGGCTCGCTAGCGGGAGTTCCTACGAGCAGTACTTC
>13|-|-|TRBV6-5|TRBJ1-1
CASSYSRAAEAFF
TGTGCCAGCAGTTACTCAAGGGCCGCTGAAGCTTTCTTT
>16|-|-|TRBV12-3/TRBV12-4|TRBJ2-7
CASSFSRDPWPYEQYF
TGTGCCAGCAGTTTTAGCCGGGACCCCTGGCCCTACGAGCAGTACTTC
>13|few|-|TRBV12-3/TRBV12-4|TRBJ2-7
CASSPGIVYEQYF
TGTGCCAGCAGCCCCGGCATTGTTTACGAGCAGTACTTC
>15|few|TRBD2|TRBV4-1|TRBJ2-7
CASSQQLAGVEEQYF
TGCGCCAGCAGCCAACAGCTAGCGGGAGTGGAAGAGCAGTACTTC
>14|few|-|TRBV6-2/TRBV6-3|TRBJ2-3
CASSYQDSTDTQYF
TGTGCCAGCAGTTACCAGGACAGCACAGATACGCAGTATTTT
>16|few|TRBD2|TRBV27|TRBJ2-2
CASSPRTSGNTGELFF
TGTGCCAGCAGTCCTAGGACTAGCGGTAACACCGGGGAGCTGTTTTTT
>14|few|-|TRBV27|TRBJ2-1
CASSLRTFSNEQFF
TGTGCCAGCAGTTTGCGGACCTTCTCCAATGAGCAGTTCTTC
>13|-|-|TRBV6-6|TRBJ2-3
CASSTTSTDTQYF
TGTGCCAGCAGTACAACTAGCACAGATACGCAGTATTTT
>14|few|-|TRBV5-1|TRBJ2-7
CASSLEGTTYEQYF
TGCGCCAGCAGCTTGGAAGGGACAACCTACGAGCAGTACTTC
>13|few|-|TRBV12-3/TRBV12-4|TRBJ2-7
CASRSNHGGEQYF
TGTGCCAGCAGAAGTAATCATGGGGGCGAGCAGTACTTC
>19|few|TRBD2|TRBV9|TRBJ2-2
CASSVTLAGLLANTGELFF
TGTGCCAGCAGCGTAACACTAGCGGGGCTTCTCGCCAACACCGGGGAGCTGTTTTTT
>12|-|-|TRBV2|TRBJ1-5
CARIQLNQPQHF
TGTGCCAGAATCCAGCTCAATCAGCCCCAGCATTTT
>14|-|TRBD1|TRBV15|TRBJ2-7
CATSGGQGLNEQYF
TGTGCCACCAGCGGCGGACAGGGGTTGAATGAGCAGTACTTC
>19|many|-|TRBV4-2|TRBJ2-1
CASSQDRLLGVASYNEQFF
TGTGCCAGCAGCCAAGATAGACTCCTTGGGGTCGCCTCCTACAATGAGCAGTTCTTC
>17|many|-|TRBV29-1|TRBJ2-1
CSVGRPPAGSSYNEQFF
TGCAGCGTTGGTCGACCTCCAGCGGGTAGCTCCTACAATGAGCAGTTCTTC
>15|few|-|TRBV4-3|TRBJ1-4
CASSQDRGVAEKLFF
TGCGCCAGCAGCCAAGATCGCGGGGTCGCTGAAAAACTGTTTTTT
>14|few|TRBD2|TRBV20-1|TRBJ2-7
CSASLAGEFYEQYF
TGCAGTGCTAGCTTAGCGGGAGAGTTCTACGAGCAGTACTTC
>16|few|-|TRBV7-6|TRBJ2-7
CASSFSRRTAMGEQYF
TGTGCCAGCAGCTTCTCTCGTCGGACAGCGATGGGCGAGCAGTACTTC
>16|few|TRBD2|TRBV27|TRBJ2-7
CASSSLASSGSYEQYF
TGTGCCAGCAGTTCCCTTGCGTCTAGCGGCTCCTACGAGCAGTACTTC
>15|few|-|TRBV5-1|TRBJ2-1
CASSLGTGNYNEQFF
TGCGCCAGCAGCCTAGGCACCGGTAATTACAATGAGCAGTTCTTC
>13|many|TRBD2|TRBV7-9|TRBJ2-1
CASSQTSGSLRGF
TGTGCCAGCAGCCAAACTAGCGGGAGCCTCCGAGGCTTC
>14|few|-|TRBV28|TRBJ1-1
CASSLAGMAPEAFF
TGTGCCAGCAGTTTGGCAGGGATGGCACCTGAAGCTTTCTTT
>15|-|TRBD2|TRBV10-3|TRBJ2-3
CAISERAGVADTQYF
TGTGCCATCAGTGAGAGAGCGGGAGTGGCAGATACGCAGTATTTT
>14|many|TRBD1|TRBV27|TRBJ1-2
CASSLFGDRAGYTF
TGTGCCAGCAGTTTATTTGGGGACAGGGCTGGCTACACCTTC
>13|few|TRBD1|TRBV29-1|TRBJ2-7
CSVGLGQRDEQYF
TGCAGCGTTGGACTGGGACAGAGAGACGAGCAGTACTTC
>17|-|-|TRBV7-2|TRBJ2-3
CASSAPIISVSTDTQYF
TGTGCCAGCAGCGCCCCTATAATCAGCGTGAGCACAGATACGCAGTATTTT
>15|-|-|TRBV18|TRBJ2-7
CASSRSGQPNYEQYF
TGTGCCAGCTCACGCTCTGGACAACCGAACTACGAGCAGTACTTC
>21|many|TRBD2|TRBV29-1|TRBJ2-1
CSVTGTFGTSGRGISYNEQFF
TGCAGCGTCACTGGGACATTTGGGACTAGCGGGAGAGGTATCTCCTACAATGAGCAGTTCTTC